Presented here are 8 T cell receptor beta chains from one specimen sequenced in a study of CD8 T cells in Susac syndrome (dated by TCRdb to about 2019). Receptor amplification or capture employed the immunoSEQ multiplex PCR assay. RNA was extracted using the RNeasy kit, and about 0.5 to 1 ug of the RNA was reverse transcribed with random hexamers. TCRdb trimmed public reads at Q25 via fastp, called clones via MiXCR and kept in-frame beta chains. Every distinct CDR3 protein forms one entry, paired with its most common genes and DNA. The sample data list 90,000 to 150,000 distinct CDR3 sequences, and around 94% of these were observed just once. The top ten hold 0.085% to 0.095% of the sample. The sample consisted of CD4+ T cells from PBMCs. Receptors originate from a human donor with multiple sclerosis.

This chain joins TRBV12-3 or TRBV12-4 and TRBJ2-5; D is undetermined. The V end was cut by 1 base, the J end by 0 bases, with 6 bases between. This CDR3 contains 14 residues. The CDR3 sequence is CASSLDRNQETQYF. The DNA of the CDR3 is TGTGCCAGCAGTTTAGATAGGAACCAAGAGACCCAGTACTTC.

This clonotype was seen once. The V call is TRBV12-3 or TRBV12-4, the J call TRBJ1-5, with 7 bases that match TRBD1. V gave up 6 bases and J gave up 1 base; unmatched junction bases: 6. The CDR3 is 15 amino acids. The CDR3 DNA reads TGTGCCAGCAGCCGCCGACAGGGAAGCAATCAGCCCCAGCATTTT. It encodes CASSRRQGSNQPQHF.

The chain's CDR3 is CASSSQRGPPQYF. In DNA form, the CDR3 reads TGTGCCAGCAGCTCGCAGCGGGGCCCCCCGCAGTATTTT. The chain carries TRBV14 and TRBJ2-3, with TRBD2 identical over 7 bases. Germline lookup yields CDR1 SGHDN and CDR2 FVKESK. The V and J ends lost 5 bases and 10 bases, in that order; junction bases with no gene match: 9. This CDR3 comprises 13 residues. Variable domain in full (rest from reference TRBV14 and TRBJ2-3): EAGVTQFPSHSVIEKGQTVTLRCDPISGHDNLYWYRRVMGKEIKFLLHFVKESKQDESGMPNNRFLAERTGGTYSTLKVQPAELEDSGVYFCASSSQRGPPQYFGPGTRLTVL.

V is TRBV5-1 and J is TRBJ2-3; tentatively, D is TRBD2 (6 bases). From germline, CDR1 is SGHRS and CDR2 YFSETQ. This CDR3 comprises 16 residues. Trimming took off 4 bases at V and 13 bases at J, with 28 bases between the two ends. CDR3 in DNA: TGCGCCAGCAGCCGCAGCACCGGGACTGCAAACTTTTTGGAGTATTTT. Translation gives CASSRSTGTANFLEYF.

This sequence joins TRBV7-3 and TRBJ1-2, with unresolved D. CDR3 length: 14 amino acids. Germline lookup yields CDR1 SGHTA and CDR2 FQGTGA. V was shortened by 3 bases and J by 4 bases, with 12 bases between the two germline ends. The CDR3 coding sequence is TGTGCCAGCAGCTTTGATGCGTCGGGCTATGGCTACACCTTC. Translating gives CASSFDASGYGYTF.

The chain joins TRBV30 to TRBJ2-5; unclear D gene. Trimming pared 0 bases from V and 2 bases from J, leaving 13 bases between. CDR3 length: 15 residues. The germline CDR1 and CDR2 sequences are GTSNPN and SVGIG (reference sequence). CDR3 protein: CAWSVYAAAQETQYF. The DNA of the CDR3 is TGTGCCTGGAGTGTGTATGCGGCAGCTCAAGAGACCCAGTACTTC.

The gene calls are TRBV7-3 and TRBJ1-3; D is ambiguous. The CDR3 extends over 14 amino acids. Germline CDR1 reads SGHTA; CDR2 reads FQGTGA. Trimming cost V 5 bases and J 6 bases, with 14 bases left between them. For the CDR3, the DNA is TGTGCCAGCAGCCTCGGGCCCTTCCAAAACACCATATATTTT. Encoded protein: CASSLGPFQNTIYF.

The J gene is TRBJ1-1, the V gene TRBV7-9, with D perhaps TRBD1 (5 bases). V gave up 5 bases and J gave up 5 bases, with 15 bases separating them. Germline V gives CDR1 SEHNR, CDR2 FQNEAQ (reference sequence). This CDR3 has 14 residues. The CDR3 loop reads CASSAKGEGTEAFF. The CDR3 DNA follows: TGTGCCAGCAGCGCGAAAGGGGAAGGGACTGAAGCTTTCTTT.